These 20 T cell receptor beta chains were all obtained from the same sample, sequenced in a study of blood T cell repertoires in COVID-19. Clones were sequenced by immunoSEQ multiplex PCR, and TCRdb holds only the in-frame ones, with some missing. The sample contains about 70,000 clones, around four fifths of which appear only once. The sequencing input was peripheral blood. All receptors come from a woman in her fifties or sixties with acute or convalescent COVID-19.

This clone occurred a few times. The chain couples TRBV28 to TRBJ1-6; D is perhaps TRBD1 (6 bases). V was cut by 6 bases and J by 7 bases, with 13 bases left in between. This CDR3 is built from 14 residues. CDR1 MDHEN and CDR2 SYDVKM come from the germline V gene. The CDR3 loop reads CASRNRVSNSPLHF. The CDR3 nucleotides are TGTGCCAGCAGAAACAGGGTGTCCAATTCACCCCTCCACTTT.

This sequence joins TRBV11-2 and TRBJ2-3; D may be TRBD1 (6 bases). V lost 1 base, J lost 2 bases, and 13 bases lay in between. The CDR3 extends over 16 amino acids. Germline lookup yields CDR1 SGHAT and CDR2 FQNNGV. CDR3 bases: TGTGCCAGCAGCTTAGGTACAGGGATTTCCACAGATACGCAGTATTTT. This sequence encodes CASSLGTGISTDTQYF.

The chain recombines TRBV7-2 with TRBJ2-7; TRBD1 matches 11 bases. V trimming: 5 bases; J trimming: 6 bases; junction bases outside the gene matches: 6. The CDR3 is 14 amino acids. Germline CDR1 is SGHTA and CDR2 is FQGNSA. CDR3 sequence reads: CASSPGTGGREQYF. CDR3 bases: TGTGCCAGCAGCCCGGGGACAGGGGGTCGCGAGCAGTACTTC.

This chain uses TRBV2 with TRBJ1-2, with 8 nucleotides matching TRBD1. Germline CDR1 SNHLY, CDR2 FYNNEI. CDR3 length: 13 residues. V gave up 6 bases and J gave up 5 bases; unmatched junction bases: 5. The CDR3 nucleotides read TGTGCCAGCAGACAGGACAGGGCTTATGGCTACACCTTC. Protein: CASRQDRAYGYTF. The full variable domain, completed using reference TRBV2 and TRBJ1-2, is EPEVTQTPSHQVTQMGQEVILRCVPISNHLYFYWYRQILGQKVEFLVSFYNNEISEKSEIFDDQFSVERPDGSNFTLKIRSTKLEDSAMYFCASRQDRAYGYTFGSGTRLTVV.

J is TRBJ2-2 and V is TRBV7-3; TRBD2 might be the D (5 bases). The CDR3 covers 17 residues. Germline CDR1 reads SGHTA; CDR2 reads FQGTGA. V lost 5 bases and J 4 bases, leaving 20 bases between the germline ends. In nucleotides, the CDR3 is TGTGCCAGCAGCCCGGGTGGAGCGGCCCGTGTCACCGGGGAGCTGTTTTTT. Protein: CASSPGGAARVTGELFF.

J is TRBJ2-3 and V is TRBV18, with a tentative D call TRBD1 (6 bases). V was pared by 3 bases and J by 0 bases, with 10 bases between. The CDR3 sequence is 15 residues long. Germline loops: CDR1 KGHSH, CDR2 LQKENI. The CDR3 loop is CASSPFTGSTDTQYF. The CDR3 DNA reads as TGTGCCAGCTCACCTTTTACAGGGAGCACAGATACGCAGTATTTT.

The chain joins TRBV5-1 to TRBJ2-5; D is perhaps TRBD1 (5 bases). Trimming pared 2 bases from V and 7 bases from J, leaving 18 bases between. This CDR3 is built from 15 residues. In germline, CDR1 is SGHRS, CDR2 YFSETQ. The CDR3 nucleotides read TGCGCCAGCAGCTTTACGGATCCAGGGCGTGTGACCCAGTACTTC. This encodes CASSFTDPGRVTQYF.

The CDR3 coding sequence is TGTGCCAGCAGTCCCGACTCCGCCGGGGATAATTCACCCCTCCACTTT. The encoded protein is CASSPDSAGDNSPLHF. V and J are TRBV28 and TRBJ1-6; D call uncertain. The CDR3 is 16 amino acids. The ends were cut back, 5 bases at V and 5 bases at J, with 16 bases in the middle. Germline values: CDR1 MDHEN, CDR2 SYDVKM.

A few counts support this clone. As DNA, the CDR3 is TGTGCCAGCAGCTTATTGAACGGGGGGCACCAAGAGACCCAGTACTTC. It translates to CASSLLNGGHQETQYF. The V call is TRBV7-2, the J call TRBJ2-5; weak D call: TRBD2 (7 bases). The germline V gene encodes CDR1 SGHTA and CDR2 FQGNSA. The ends were cut back, 2 bases at V and 0 bases at J, with 13 bases in the middle. The CDR3 totals 16 residues. The full variable domain, its missing parts supplied by reference TRBV7-2 and TRBJ2-5, is GAGVSQSPSNKVTEKGKDVELRCDPISGHTALYWYRQSLGQGLEFLIYFQGNSAPDKSGLPSDRFSAERTGGSVSTLTIQRTQQEDSAVYLCASSLLNGGHQETQYFGPGTRLLVL.

In this sample, this clone turned up once. The V and J genes are TRBV18 and TRBJ1-3; D is perhaps TRBD1 (6 bases). Germline V gene sequence: CDR1 KGHSH, CDR2 LQKENI. Trimming left V 3 bases short and J 7 bases short, with 10 bases between. CDR3 size: 13 residues. The CDR3 DNA follows: TGTGCCAGCTCACCCAGGGGAAGCAACACCATATATTTT. Protein: CASSPRGSNTIYF.

There are many counts of this clone. The chain carries TRBV3-1 (or the pseudogene TRBV3-2) and TRBJ2-5; 7 bases fit TRBD1. Germline V gene data show CDR1 as LGHDT and CDR2 as YNNKEL (reference sequence). The CDR3 length is 13 residues. V trimming: 1 base; J trimming: 9 bases; junction bases outside the gene matches: 5. DNA of the CDR3: TGTGCCAGCAGCCAAGTTGTCGACAGGGCCCAGTACTTC. It encodes CASSQVVDRAQYF.

This sequence joins TRBV19 and TRBJ1-5; possible D gene TRBD1, 5 bases. The germline gives CDR1 LNHDA, CDR2 SQIVND (reference sequence). This CDR3 is built from 14 residues. Between the trimmed V and J ends, which lost 4 bases and 6 bases, there was a span of 13 bases. CDR3 bases: TGTGCCAGTAGTAAGGGAGCCGGGGGTCAGCCCCAGCATTTT. This gives the protein CASSKGAGGQPQHF.

The chain joins TRBV3-1 (or the pseudogene TRBV3-2) to TRBJ1-4; D perhaps matches TRBD1 (5 bases). The CDR3 is made up of 14 amino acids. Germline assignment: CDR1 LGHDT and CDR2 YNNKEL (reference sequence). V was cut by 4 bases and J by 0 bases, with 6 bases left in between. Here the CDR3 reads CASSPQATNEKLFF. In DNA form, the CDR3 reads TGTGCCAGCAGCCCACAGGCAACTAATGAAAAACTGTTTTTT.

The V and J genes are TRBV24-1 and TRBJ2-2; possible D gene TRBD2, 6 bases. The CDR3 contains 19 residues. Trimming removed 1 base at V and 0 bases at J, with 17 bases between. From germline, CDR1 is KGHDR and CDR2 SFDVKD. The CDR3 sequence is CATSDLRAGKTSNTGELFF. The CDR3 coding sequence is TGTGCCACCAGTGATTTAAGGGCGGGAAAAACCTCGAACACCGGGGAGCTGTTTTTT.

This chain links TRBV11-2 with TRBJ1-3; 9 bases are a match to TRBD1. The V gene's germline CDR1 is SGHAT and CDR2 FQNNGV. V lost 1 base and J lost 2; bases outside the gene matches: 3. CDR3 size: 16 residues. CDR3 in amino acids: CASSLVGTGTGNTIYF. CDR3 in DNA: TGTGCCAGCAGCTTAGTTGGGACAGGGACTGGAAACACCATATATTTT. The variable domain in full, completed from reference TRBV11-2 and TRBJ1-3, reads EAGVAQSPRYKIIEKRQSVAFWCNPISGHATLYWYQQILGQGPKLLIQFQNNGVVDDSQLPKDRFSAERLKGVDSTLKIQPAKLEDSAVYLCASSLVGTGTGNTIYFGEGSWLTVV.

The chain carries TRBV6-6 and TRBJ1-4; maybe TRBD1 (5 bases). Germline CDR1 reads MNHNY; CDR2 reads SVGAGI (reference sequence). The CDR3 covers 14 residues. Trimming took off 0 bases at V and 7 bases at J, with 9 bases between the two ends. This CDR3 is CASSYSEGSEKLFF. CDR3 coding DNA: TGTGCCAGCAGTTACTCGGAGGGGAGTGAAAAACTGTTTTTT.

Here the CDR3 reads CASSFSTGGGYEQYF. DNA for the CDR3: TGTGCCAGCAGCTTCAGTACTGGGGGAGGCTACGAGCAGTACTTC. The chain joins TRBV5-5 to TRBJ2-7, with D tentatively TRBD2 (6 bases). Germline CDR1 reads SGHKS; CDR2 reads YYEKEE (reference sequence). V lost 2 bases, J lost 3 bases, and 15 bases lay in between. The CDR3 contains 15 residues.

The chain has TRBV5-6 and TRBJ1-2; TRBD1 matches 8 bases. This CDR3 region has 15 residues. V gave up 4 bases and J gave up 8 bases; unmatched junction bases: 13. Germline values: CDR1 SGHDT, CDR2 YYEEEE. The CDR3 nucleotides are TGTGCCAGCAGCGCGGACGAGACAGGGGCCCGGGGCTACACCTTC. Protein sequence: CASSADETGARGYTF.

This chain uses TRBV18 with TRBJ1-6; 7 positions agree with TRBD1. Germline-derived CDR1 and CDR2 are KGHSH and LQKENI. V lost 6 bases, J lost 7 bases, and 6 bases stayed unmatched. The CDR3 loop spans 14 amino acids. Here the CDR3 reads CASSRDSYNSPLHF. CDR3 nucleotides: TGTGCCAGCTCGCGGGACAGTTACAATTCACCCCTCCACTTT.

This clone was detected once. The chain combines TRBV5-1 with TRBJ2-2, with 10 bases aligning to TRBD1. J gave up 7 bases and V 7 bases, and 4 bases lay outside the gene matches. Germline CDR1 reads SGHRS; CDR2 reads YFSETQ. The CDR3 is made up of 13 amino acids. For the CDR3, the DNA is TGCGCCAGCGGACAGGGGGATGTCGGGGAGCTGTTTTTT. This encodes CASGQGDVGELFF.